This T cell receptor beta chain was obtained from a study of blood T cell repertoires in COVID-19. Study-level background: Sites across the United States, Italy and Spain contributed samples from acute and convalescent COVID-19. T cells, B-cell-depleted T cells, or PBMCs provided the cDNA or gDNA that served as material.

CDR1 is SGHTA and CDR2 is FQGNSA in the germline V gene. The CDR3 has 14 amino acids. V was pared by 3 bases and J by 6 bases, with 5 bases of the junction left unmatched. Under the authors' procedure: Using reference gene primer amplification, nucleated cell counts were estimated. TCRdb keeps only in-frame clones here, not all; method: immunoSEQ multiplex PCR. That table is the source of V, J and clone size, and D and trimming were worked out from the DNA. Found here are 60,000 to 70,000 clones, roughly 82% of them singletons; the top ten hold approximately 39%. Material: peripheral blood. The clonotype comes from a human donor in a cohort sampled during active COVID-19. V usage is TRBV7-2 and J usage is TRBJ2-1; 7 bases are a match to TRBD2. For the CDR3, the DNA is TGTGCCAGCAGCTTTGGGGGGGGTGGCAATGAGCAGTTCTTC. This codes for CASSFGGGGNEQFF.